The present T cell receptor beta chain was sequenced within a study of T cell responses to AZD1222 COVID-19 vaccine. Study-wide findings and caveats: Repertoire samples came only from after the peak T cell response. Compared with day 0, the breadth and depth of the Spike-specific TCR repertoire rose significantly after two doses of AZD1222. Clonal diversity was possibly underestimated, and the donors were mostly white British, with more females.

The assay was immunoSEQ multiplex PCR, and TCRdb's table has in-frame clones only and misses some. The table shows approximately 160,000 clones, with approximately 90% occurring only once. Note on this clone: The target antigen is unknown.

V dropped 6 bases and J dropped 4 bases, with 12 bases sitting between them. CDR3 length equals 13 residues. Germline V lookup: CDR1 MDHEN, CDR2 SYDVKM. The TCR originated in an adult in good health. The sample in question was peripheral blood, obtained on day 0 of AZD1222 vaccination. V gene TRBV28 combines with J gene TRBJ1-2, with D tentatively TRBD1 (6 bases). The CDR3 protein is CASSEQGFYGYTF. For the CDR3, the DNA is TGTGCCAGCAGCGAACAGGGCTTCTATGGCTACACCTTC.